The entry that follows covers one T cell receptor (beta chain) sequence. This sample is part of a study of blood T cell repertoires in COVID-19. Looking at the study overall: The samples span acute and convalescent COVID-19 from the United States, Italy and Spain. PBMCs, B-cell-depleted T cells, or T cells were the source of the cDNA or gDNA that made up the material.

The CDR3 has 12 residues. Germline assignment: CDR1 LNHNV and CDR2 YYDKDF (reference sequence). V shed 8 bases and J 7 bases; nucleotides not matched to a gene: 2. Participants were aged about 18 to 95 years, lived in 24 US areas, and enrolled virtually. A PCR-confirmed or clinician-diagnosed COVID-19 case had contacted exposed participants within 2 weeks of entry. Repertoires were generated with immunoSEQ multiplex PCR, while TCRdb's copy carries only in-frame clones and drops some. The data hold more than 350,000 clones, with roughly 84% observed a single time. Input material: PBMCs or T cells enriched from blood (not recorded which). This TCR was sampled from a woman aged 18-29 years who had been exposed to COVID-19. The chain uses TRBV15 and TRBJ2-1, with 10 bases identical to TRBD1. The CDR3 DNA sequence: TGTGCCACCGGACAGGGGGGTAATGAGCAGTTCTTC. Translation: CATGQGGNEQFF.